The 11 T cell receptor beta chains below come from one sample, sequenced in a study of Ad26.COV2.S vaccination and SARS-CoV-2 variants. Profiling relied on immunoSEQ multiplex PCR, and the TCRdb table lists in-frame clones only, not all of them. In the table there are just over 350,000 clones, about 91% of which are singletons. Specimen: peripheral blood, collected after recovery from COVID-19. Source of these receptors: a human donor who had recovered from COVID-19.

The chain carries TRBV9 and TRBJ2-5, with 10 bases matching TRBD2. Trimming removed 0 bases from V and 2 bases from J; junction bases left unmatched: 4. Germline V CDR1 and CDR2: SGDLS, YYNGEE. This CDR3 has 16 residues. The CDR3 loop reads CASSVEFSGGQETQYF. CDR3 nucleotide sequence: TGTGCCAGCAGCGTAGAGTTTAGCGGGGGGCAAGAGACCCAGTACTTC.

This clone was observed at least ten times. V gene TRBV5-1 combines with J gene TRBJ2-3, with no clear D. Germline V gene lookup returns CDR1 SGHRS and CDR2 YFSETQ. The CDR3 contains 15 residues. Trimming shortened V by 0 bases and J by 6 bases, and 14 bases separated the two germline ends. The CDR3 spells CASSLVAATGDTQYF. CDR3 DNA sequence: TGCGCCAGCAGCTTGGTCGCTGCCACCGGGGATACGCAGTATTTT.

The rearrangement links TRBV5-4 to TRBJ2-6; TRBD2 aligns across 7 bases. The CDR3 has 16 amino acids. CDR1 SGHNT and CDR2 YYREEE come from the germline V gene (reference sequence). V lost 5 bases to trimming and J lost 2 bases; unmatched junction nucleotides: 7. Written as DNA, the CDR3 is TGTGCCAGCAGGATGGGAGGGGAGACTGGGGCCAACGTCCTGACTTTC. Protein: CASRMGGETGANVLTF.

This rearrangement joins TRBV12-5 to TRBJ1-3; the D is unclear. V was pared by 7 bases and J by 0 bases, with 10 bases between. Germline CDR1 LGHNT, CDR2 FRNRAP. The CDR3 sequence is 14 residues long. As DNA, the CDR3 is TGTGCTAGTGTTCTGGGGAGCTCTGGAAACACCATATATTTT. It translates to CASVLGSSGNTIYF.

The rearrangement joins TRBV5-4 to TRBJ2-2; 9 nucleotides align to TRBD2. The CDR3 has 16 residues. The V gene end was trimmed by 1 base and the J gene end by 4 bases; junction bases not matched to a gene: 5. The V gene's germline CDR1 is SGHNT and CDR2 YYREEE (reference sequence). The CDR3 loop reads CASSLPSGAATGELFF. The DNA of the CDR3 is TGTGCCAGCAGCTTGCCTAGCGGGGCAGCCACCGGGGAGCTGTTTTTT.

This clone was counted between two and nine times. The DNA of the CDR3 is TGTGCTAGTGGTTCGGCCCCCAGGGGGCCCCCAGATACGCAGTATTTT. Translation: CASGSAPRGPPDTQYF. V is TRBV12-5 and J is TRBJ2-3; TRBD1 matches 8 bases. CDR1 LGHNT and CDR2 FRNRAP come from the germline V gene. V dropped 4 bases and J dropped 4; count of bases not matched to a gene: 10. The CDR3 consists of 16 residues.

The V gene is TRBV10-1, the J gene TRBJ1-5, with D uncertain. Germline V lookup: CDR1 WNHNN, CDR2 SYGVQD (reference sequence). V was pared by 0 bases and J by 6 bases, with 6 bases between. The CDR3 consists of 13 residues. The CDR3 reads CASSESPGQPQHF. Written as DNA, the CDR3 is TGCGCCAGCAGTGAGTCTCCGGGTCAGCCCCAGCATTTT.

CDR3 region: CASSPSRGLAGSIQYF. The CDR3 DNA sequence: TGTGCCAGCTCACCATCCCGGGGTCTTGCGGGAAGCATTCAGTACTTC. This sequence joins TRBV18 and TRBJ2-4, with D possibly matching TRBD2 (6 bases). V was clipped by 2 bases and J by 9 bases, with 20 bases between them. The germline V gene encodes CDR1 KGHSH and CDR2 LQKENI. This CDR3 contains 16 residues.

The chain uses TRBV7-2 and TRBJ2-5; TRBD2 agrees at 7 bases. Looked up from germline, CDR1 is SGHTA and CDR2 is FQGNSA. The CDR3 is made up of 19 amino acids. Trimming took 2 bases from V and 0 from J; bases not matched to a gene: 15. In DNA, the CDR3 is TGTGCCAGCAGCTTATCGGGCGGGGCGCGAGCGGGGCACCAAGAGACCCAGTACTTC. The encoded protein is CASSLSGGARAGHQETQYF.

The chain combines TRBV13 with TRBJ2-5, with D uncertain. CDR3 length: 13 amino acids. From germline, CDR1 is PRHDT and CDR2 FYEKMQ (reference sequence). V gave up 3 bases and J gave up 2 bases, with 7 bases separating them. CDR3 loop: CASSLKQQETQYF. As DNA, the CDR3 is TGTGCCAGCAGCTTGAAACAGCAAGAGACCCAGTACTTC.

As DNA, the CDR3 is TGTGCCAGCAGTTACTCGTCCGCTCTCAATGAGCAGTTCTTC. The encoded protein is CASSYSSALNEQFF. The V gene is TRBV6-6, the J gene TRBJ2-1; D gene ambiguous. Trimming shortened V by 0 bases and J by 6 bases, and 9 bases separated the two germline ends. This CDR3 region has 14 residues. The V gene's germline CDR1 is MNHNY and CDR2 SVGAGI (reference sequence).